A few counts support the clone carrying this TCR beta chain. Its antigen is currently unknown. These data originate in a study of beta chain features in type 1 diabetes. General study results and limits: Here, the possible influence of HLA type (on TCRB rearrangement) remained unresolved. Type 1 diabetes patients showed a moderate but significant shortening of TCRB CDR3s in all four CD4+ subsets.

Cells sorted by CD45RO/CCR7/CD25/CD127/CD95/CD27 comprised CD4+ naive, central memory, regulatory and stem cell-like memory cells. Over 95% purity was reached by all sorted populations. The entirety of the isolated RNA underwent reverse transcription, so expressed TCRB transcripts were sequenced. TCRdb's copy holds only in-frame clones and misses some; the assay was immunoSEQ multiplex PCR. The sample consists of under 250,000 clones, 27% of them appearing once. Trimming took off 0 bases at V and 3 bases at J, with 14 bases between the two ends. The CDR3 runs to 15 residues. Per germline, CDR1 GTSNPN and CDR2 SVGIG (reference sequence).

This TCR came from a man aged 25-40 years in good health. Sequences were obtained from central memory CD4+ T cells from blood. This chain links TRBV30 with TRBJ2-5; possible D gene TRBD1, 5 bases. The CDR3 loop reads CAWSVATVRKETQYF. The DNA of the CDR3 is TGTGCCTGGAGTGTGGCGACAGTAAGGAAAGAGACCCAGTACTTC. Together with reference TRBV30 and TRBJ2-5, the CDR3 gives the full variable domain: SQTIHQWPATLVQPVGSPLSLECTVEGTSNPNLYWYRQAAGRGLQLLFYSVGIGQISSEVPQNLSASRPQDRQFILSSKKLLLSDSGFYLCAWSVATVRKETQYFGPGTRLLVL.